This T cell receptor (beta chain) was recorded in a study of control samples from healthy donors and cancer patients (dated by TCRdb to the early 2020s). Regarding this clone: Its antigen has not been determined. Nothing much larger sits one base from this clone, and base qualities are not available.

Trimming takes 3 bases off V and 0 bases off J; junction bases not matched to a gene: 4. The germline V gene yields KGHSH for CDR1 and LQKENI for CDR2. The CDR3 runs 15 amino acids, cysteine and phenylalanine included. Of the read, only the CDR3 DNA is kept; its 45 bases are in frame from base 1. Library prep was done by the immunoSEQ multiplex PCR assay. In TCRdb, the immuneACCESS table is reduced to in-frame sequences with V and J assigned. These tables do not hold every clone; where another copy was compared, an unresolved V gene accounts for under half, and the others remain unexplained. The sample table records some 79,000 clones; roughly 84% of these occur just once. The ten largest clones represent 4% of the sample.

In this chain, TRBV18 is recombined with TRBJ1-1, and TRBD1 matches 7 of the central bases. The sequenced sample was blood. The sequence was collected from a woman aged 45-59 years in good health. The DNA sequence reads TGTGCCAGCTCACCGGGGACAGCTATGAACACTGAAGCTTTCTTT. This gives the protein CASSPGTAMNTEAFF.